The following is a T cell receptor (beta chain) sequence with its context. This record comes from a study of blood T cell repertoires in COVID-19. Across the whole study: Some COVID-19 samples were acute and others convalescent; all came from the United States, Italy and Spain. T cells, B-cell-depleted T cells, or PBMCs supplied cDNA or gDNA.

After removal of 0 bases from V and 0 bases from J, the junction contained 4 bases not matched to a gene. The CDR3 consists of 16 residues. CDR1 and CDR2 from the germline V gene are ENHRY and SYGVKD. Authors' analysis steps: Estimates of nucleated cell counts were drawn from the amplification of reference gene primers. TCRdb's copy holds only in-frame clones and misses some; the assay was immunoSEQ multiplex PCR. For V, J and clone size, that table is used; D and trimming come from the DNA. The data hold roughly 270,000 clones, with 85% observed a single time. The chain uses TRBV10-3 and TRBJ1-1; 7 bases are shared with TRBD1. The origin of this receptor is a man aged 50-60 years with active or convalescent COVID-19. Input material: peripheral blood. The CDR3, as DNA: TGTGCCATCAGTGAGTCAGGGGGCACCTTGAACACTGAAGCTTTCTTT. It specifies CAISESGGTLNTEAFF.